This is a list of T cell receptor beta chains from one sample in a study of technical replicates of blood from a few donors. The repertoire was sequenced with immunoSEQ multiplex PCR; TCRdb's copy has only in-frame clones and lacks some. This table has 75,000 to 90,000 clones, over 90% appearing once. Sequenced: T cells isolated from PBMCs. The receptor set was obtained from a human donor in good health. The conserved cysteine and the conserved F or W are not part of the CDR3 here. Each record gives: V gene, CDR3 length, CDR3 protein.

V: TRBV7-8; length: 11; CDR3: ASSLVPITEAF
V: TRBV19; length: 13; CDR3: ASSYGQGESDTQY
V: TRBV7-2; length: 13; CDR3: ASSLDIGRVSEQY
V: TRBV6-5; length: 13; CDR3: ASSYSRGQGMGYT
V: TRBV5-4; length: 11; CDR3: ASYYRGPTEAF
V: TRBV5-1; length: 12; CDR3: ASSSTTGGYEQY
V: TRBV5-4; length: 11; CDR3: ASGQSNTGELF
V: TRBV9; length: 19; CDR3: ASSVTPLLAGAPLSYNEQF
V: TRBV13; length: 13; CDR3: ASSLGQGGIYEQY
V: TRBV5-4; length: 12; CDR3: ASSSSGRAYEQY
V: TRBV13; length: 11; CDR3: ASSSNLNTEAF
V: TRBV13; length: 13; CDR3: ASSTRGSGSDEQF
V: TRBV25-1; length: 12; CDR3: ASSEQGAAYEQY
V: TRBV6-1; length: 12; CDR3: ASRRGGLAVEAF
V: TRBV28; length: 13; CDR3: ASSHRLAGNNEQF
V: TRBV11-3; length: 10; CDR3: ASSLQKETQY
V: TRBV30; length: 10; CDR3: AWRQATTEAF
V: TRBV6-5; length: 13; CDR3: ASGTSGPNTGELF
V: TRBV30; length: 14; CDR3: AWNRGLPASTDTQY
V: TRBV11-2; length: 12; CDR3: ASSLIGRGYEQY
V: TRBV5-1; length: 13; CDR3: ASSLSRGDTGELF
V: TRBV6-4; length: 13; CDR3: ASSDGAGSTDTQY
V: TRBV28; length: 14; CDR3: ASSFPGETSGNTIY
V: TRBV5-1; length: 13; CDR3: ASSWTSGSIYEQF
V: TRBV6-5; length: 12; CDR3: ASSYRRGPETQY
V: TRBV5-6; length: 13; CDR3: ASSARGRGSDTQY
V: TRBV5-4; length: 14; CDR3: ASSLLSSSSYNEQF
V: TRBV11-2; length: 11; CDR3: ASSLRISYEQY